This T cell receptor (beta chain) was sequenced in a study of shared T cell receptors in the human thymus. The germline gives CDR1 MNHEY, CDR2 SVGAGI. With 5 bases removed from V and 11 bases from J, the gap between germline ends came to 12 bases. CDR3 length: 11 amino acids. Clones were read by immunoSEQ multiplex PCR, and TCRdb kept only the in-frame ones, dropping some. The sample lists some 400,000 clones; approximately 95% were seen once. The chain uses TRBV6-5 and TRBJ1-1, with D perhaps TRBD1 (5 bases). The sample taken for sequencing was thymocytes. The sequence was obtained from a human donor. The CDR3 sequence: CASSAGLGAFF. In DNA form, the CDR3 reads TGTGCCAGCAGTGCGGGGCTAGGGGCTTTCTTT.